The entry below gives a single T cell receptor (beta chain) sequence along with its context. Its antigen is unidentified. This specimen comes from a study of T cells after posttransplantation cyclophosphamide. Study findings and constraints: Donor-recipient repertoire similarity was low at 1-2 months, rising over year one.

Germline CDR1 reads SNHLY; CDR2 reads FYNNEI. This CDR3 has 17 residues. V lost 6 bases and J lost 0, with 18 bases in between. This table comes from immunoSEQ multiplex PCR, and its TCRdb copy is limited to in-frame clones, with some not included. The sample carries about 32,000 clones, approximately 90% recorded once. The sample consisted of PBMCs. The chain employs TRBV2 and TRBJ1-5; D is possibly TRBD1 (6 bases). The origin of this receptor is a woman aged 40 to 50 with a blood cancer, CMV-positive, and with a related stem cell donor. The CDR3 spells CASRDYREGFSNQPQHF. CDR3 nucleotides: TGTGCCAGCAGGGATTACAGGGAGGGTTTTAGCAATCAGCCCCAGCATTTT.